The 14 T cell receptor beta chains given below trace back to one sample, sequenced in a study of cytomegalovirus exposure and HLA in healthy donors. PCR amplification relied on 60 Vbeta primers (plus 13 Jbeta primers). Produced via immunoSEQ multiplex PCR; TCRdb's table is partial and in-frame only. In the table there are 200,000 or so clones, 80% to 85% of which are singletons. Sequences were obtained from PBMCs. The source of these receptors is a boy aged 2 to 10 in good health and CMV-seronegative.

The genes are TRBV19 and TRBJ1-6, with 7 bases matching TRBD1. The CDR3 consists of 13 residues. The V segment lost 3 bases and the J segment 12 bases; nucleotides outside the gene matches: 5. CDR1 and CDR2 (germline): LNHDA, SQIVND (reference sequence). DNA for the CDR3: TGTGCCAGTAGTATCCAGGGGGTGGAACCCCTCCACTTT. As protein: CASSIQGVEPLHF.

The chain joins TRBV6-5 to TRBJ1-2, with D maybe TRBD1 (6 bases). The CDR3 spans 15 residues. CDR1 is MNHEY and CDR2 is SVGAGI in the germline V gene. The V and J ends lost 8 bases and 0 bases respectively, with 16 bases between them. The CDR3, as DNA: TGTGCCAGCCGACCGGGAGGGGGAGCTAACTATGGCTACACCTTC. Translation gives CASRPGGGANYGYTF.

The rearrangement uses TRBV4-1 and TRBJ2-7; D might be TRBD2 (6 bases). Germline values: CDR1 MGHRA, CDR2 YSYEKL. V lost 1 base and J 4 bases, leaving 17 bases between the germline ends. The CDR3 contains 16 residues. This CDR3 reads CASSQGRGLPLYEQYF. The CDR3 DNA reads as TGCGCCAGCAGCCAAGGGAGGGGCCTACCGCTTTACGAGCAGTACTTC.

This chain links TRBV6-6 with TRBJ2-3; 8 bases fit TRBD1. This CDR3 contains 16 residues. Germline V gives CDR1 MNHNY, CDR2 SVGAGI (reference sequence). The ends lost 6 bases at V and 3 bases at J; junction bases unmatched: 11. CDR3 in DNA: TGTGCCAGCAGACCAGCGACAGGGGAGGTAACAGATACGCAGTATTTT. This sequence encodes CASRPATGEVTDTQYF.

CDR3 bases: TGCGCCAGCAGCCCAAAGGACAGGGGGACTGAAGCTTTCTTT. This codes for CASSPKDRGTEAFF. The rearrangement links TRBV4-1 to TRBJ1-1, with 10 bases fitting TRBD1. V was pared by 4 bases and J by 5 bases, with 4 bases of the junction left unmatched. The CDR3 is 14 amino acids. Germline V gives CDR1 MGHRA, CDR2 YSYEKL.

This clone has a handful of counts. The chain employs TRBV6-5 and TRBJ1-5; 9 bases are a match to TRBD1. V was clipped by 6 bases and J by 6 bases; unmatched bases: 6. The germline V gene encodes CDR1 MNHEY and CDR2 SVGAGI. The CDR3 is made up of 14 amino acids. The CDR3 coding sequence is TGTGCCAGCAGCCGGGACAGGGTTCGTCAGCCCCAGCATTTT. This codes for CASSRDRVRQPQHF.

This clone was seen only a few times. The chain joins TRBV10-3 to TRBJ1-4; weak D call: TRBD1 (5 bases). The V end lost 8 bases, the J end lost 4 bases, and 11 bases lay between the germline ends. Germline assignment: CDR1 ENHRY and CDR2 SYGVKD. The CDR3 runs to 13 residues. CDR3 region: CAIRRDLNEKLFF. In DNA, the CDR3 is TGTGCCATCCGCAGGGATCTTAATGAAAAACTGTTTTTT.

This clone was seen only once. Here the CDR3 DNA reads TGTGCCAGCAGCCTAGGGACAGACACTGAAGCTTTCTTT. Translating gives CASSLGTDTEAFF. J is TRBJ1-1 and V is TRBV7-9; 7 nucleotides match TRBD1. With V trimmed by 5 bases and J by 3 bases, 3 bases remained unmatched. Germline V gene data show CDR1 as SEHNR and CDR2 as FQNEAQ (reference sequence). The CDR3 consists of 13 residues.

The rearrangement links TRBV30 to TRBJ2-1; TRBD1 matches 9 bases. Germline V CDR1 and CDR2: GTSNPN, SVGIG (reference sequence). The V gene end was trimmed by 1 base and the J gene end by 9 bases; junction bases not matched to a gene: 13. This CDR3 is 16 amino acids long. The CDR3: CAWSALQGAVNPEQFF. In nucleotides, the CDR3 is TGTGCCTGGAGTGCTTTACAGGGGGCGGTAAATCCTGAGCAGTTCTTC. Based on the CDR3 plus reference TRBV30 and TRBJ2-1, the full variable domain is SQTIHQWPATLVQPVGSPLSLECTVEGTSNPNLYWYRQAAGRGLQLLFYSVGIGQISSEVPQNLSASRPQDRQFILSSKKLLLSDSGFYLCAWSALQGAVNPEQFFGPGTRLTVL.

V gene TRBV29-1 combines with J gene TRBJ1-2; 9 bases fit TRBD1. The CDR3 is made up of 13 amino acids. Unmatched junction bases numbered 7, after V lost 7 bases and J lost 4 bases. In germline, CDR1 is SQVTM, CDR2 ANQGSEA. CDR3 sequence (DNA): TGCAGCGGCACAGGGGGCGGCCCCTATGGCTACACCTTC. Protein: CSGTGGGPYGYTF.

This clone was seen a single time. The chain has TRBV29-1 and TRBJ2-7; 8 bases line up with TRBD1. The CDR3 is 13 residues long. Germline V gene data show CDR1 as SQVTM and CDR2 as ANQGSEA. V shed 1 base, J shed 4 bases, and the junction held 3 bases outside the gene matches. The CDR3 is CSVEAGQDYEQYF. CDR3 in DNA: TGCAGCGTTGAAGCGGGACAGGATTACGAGCAGTACTTC.

V gene TRBV11-3 combines with J gene TRBJ2-5, with 9 bases identical to TRBD1. Trimming at V came to 1 base and at J to 4 bases, leaving 7 bases not matched to a gene. Germline V gene lookup returns CDR1 SGHNT and CDR2 YENEEA. CDR3 size: 16 residues. Here the CDR3 reads CASSLGVGTGRETQYF. The CDR3 nucleotides read TGTGCCAGCAGCTTAGGTGTTGGGACAGGGCGAGAGACCCAGTACTTC.

This clone was observed a few times. The V gene is TRBV6-6, the J gene TRBJ2-1, with TRBD2 as a possible D gene (6 bases). Germline-derived CDR1 and CDR2 are MNHNY and SVGAGI (reference sequence). The V and J ends lost 7 bases and 11 bases respectively, with 12 bases between them. The CDR3 sequence is 11 residues long. The CDR3 region has the DNA TGTGCCAGCAACTACGGGGGACAGCAGTTCTTC. Encoded protein: CASNYGGQQFF.

The chain uses TRBV5-4 and TRBJ1-3; weak D call: TRBD1 (6 bases). This CDR3 spans 16 amino acids. V was cut by 0 bases and J by 2 bases, with 12 bases left in between. CDR1 SGHNT and CDR2 YYREEE come from the germline V gene (reference sequence). The CDR3 spells CASSLVPGEPGNTIYF. The CDR3 coding sequence is TGTGCCAGCAGCTTGGTGCCAGGGGAACCTGGAAACACCATATATTTT. Based on the CDR3 plus reference TRBV5-4 and TRBJ1-3, the full variable domain is ETGVTQSPTHLIKTRGQQVTLRCSSQSGHNTVSWYQQALGQGPQFIFQYYREEENGRGNFPPRFSGLQFPNYSSELNVNALELDDSALYLCASSLVPGEPGNTIYFGEGSWLTVV.